This T cell receptor (beta chain) appears in the sequencing data of a study of blood T cell repertoires in COVID-19. The overall study: Material from acute and convalescent COVID-19 was sourced from the United States, Italy and Spain. Sample material is recorded as cDNA or gDNA derived from T cells, B-cell-depleted T cells, or PBMCs.

Germline V gives CDR1 KGHSH, CDR2 LQKENI. The length of the CDR3 is 18 residues. V was clipped by 1 base and J by 4 bases, with 22 bases between them. Method: immunoSEQ multiplex PCR; TCRdb's copy keeps in-frame clones and lacks some. The sample consists of 300,000 to 350,000 clones, roughly 89% of them appearing once. The TCR comes from a woman in her twenties or thirties who had recovered from COVID-19. Sequenced sample: PBMCs or T cells enriched from blood (not recorded which). This chain connects TRBV18 to TRBJ1-1; the D gene is possibly TRBD1 (6 bases). CDR3 sequence reads: CASSPLILEGGRGTEAFF. CDR3 DNA: TGTGCCAGCTCACCACTTATTCTCGAAGGGGGGAGGGGCACTGAAGCTTTCTTT.